The entry below describes one TCR beta chain. The target of this receptor is not known. Base qualities were left out, and no much larger clone turns up one base away. Samples from volunteer blood donors who had recovered from COVID-19 were contributed by a second Seattle source. Whole blood was collected in K2EDTA tubes by collaborating institutions according to the institutions' own protocols. Collaborator samples were shipped for TCRbeta analysis as frozen whole blood, isolated PBMCs, or DNA extracted from either sample type. This specimen comes from a study of blood T cell repertoires in COVID-19 (dated by TCRdb to the early 2020s). Concerning the study at large: The collaborator samples originated in the United States, Italy and Spain and spanned the acute and convalescent phases of COVID-19. The material from the prospective study consisted of cDNA or gDNA derived from T cells, B-cell-depleted T cells, or PBMCs. The dataset comprised deeply sampled blood TCRbeta repertoires from subjects exposed to, actively infected with, or recovered from COVID-19. A freely available public database, intended as a resource for researchers studying the immune response to SARS-CoV-2, is where the repertoires were released. Samples were obtained from the ongoing ImmuneRACE study (first 160 participants) and from some 1,300 subjects provided by 6 global collaborators. A de-identified subject ID, COVID-19 status, age in years and sex were almost always included in the sample metadata. Where available, HLA class I and class II types were taken from metadata supplied by the sample provider and were not determined by assay-based typing. The full study reports these points: The amount of clinical and demographic metadata varied by source and participant and was provided uncurated.

The immunoSEQ Assay, a bias-controlled multiplex PCR, was used to amplify TCRbeta CDR3 regions from genomic DNA. Turning to the authors' computational methods: The number of nucleated cells in each sample was estimated from the amplification of reference gene primers within the assay. To quantify the absolute abundance of each unique TCRbeta CDR3 rearrangement, sequence reads were collapsed and filtered. Productive Simpson clonality was computed per sample as the square root of Simpson's diversity index over productive rearrangements. What TCRdb holds here is the immuneACCESS table cut down to in-frame rearrangements. Part of the clones is not present; checked against another copy, under half of the missing clones reflect an unresolved V gene, and the others are unexplained. The DNA gave D and trimming, while V, J and clone size come from that table. This sample has 150,000 or so clones in its table, and about 83% of those were observed once. The ten biggest clones cover under 8.5% of the sample.

Trimming accounts for 4 bases at V and 4 bases at J, while the number of junction bases matched to no gene is 6. The CDR3 runs 14 amino acids, cysteine and phenylalanine included. Left in the record is the CDR3 DNA by itself, 42 bases read in frame from the first base. CDR1 and CDR2 were assigned from the germline V gene (reference sequence) as SGHNT and YYREEE. The receptor chain draws on TRBV5-4 and TRBJ2-5; TRBD1 agrees with 8 junctional bases. The sequenced sample was peripheral blood. This sequence originates from a man aged 40-55 years who had recovered from COVID-19. The CDR3 region has the sequence CASSHRGVAETQYF. The DNA sequence reads TGTGCCAGCAGCCACAGGGGGGTAGCAGAGACCCAGTACTTC. Outside the CDR3, residues come from the reference TRBV5-4 and TRBJ2-5 proteins, so the full variable domain is: ETGVTQSPTHLIKTRGQQVTLRCSSQSGHNTVSWYQQALGQGPQFIFQYYREEENGRGNFPPRFSGLQFPNYSSELNVNALELDDSALYLCASSHRGVAETQYFGPGTRLLVL.